Presented here are 9 T cell receptor beta chains from one specimen sequenced in a study of early T cells in non-severe SARS-CoV-2 infection. One entry per CDR3 protein, called by TCRdb with MiXCR from the 5' RACE reads. The sample holds tens of thousands of distinct CDR3 sequences, 5% to 6.5% seen once. The sample was whole blood. The receptors derive from an adult who was a healthcare worker with PCR-confirmed SARS-CoV-2 infection or an uninfected control (not recorded which).

This clonotype was observed at least ten times. The DNA for the CDR3 is TGCAGTGCCAGACCGACCCAAGATACGCAGTATTTT. It translates to CSARPTQDTQYF. The chain combines TRBV20-1 with TRBJ2-3; D ambiguous. CDR1 and CDR2 from the germline V gene are DFQATT and SNEGSKA (reference sequence). Trimming took off 6 bases at V and 5 bases at J, with 12 bases between the two ends. The CDR3 loop spans 12 amino acids.

This clonotype was seen repeatedly, ten times or more. The rearrangement links TRBV20-1 to TRBJ2-2; TRBD1 or TRBD2 may be the D gene (5 bases each). Trimming left V 5 bases short and J 2 bases short, with 12 bases between. This CDR3 is 14 amino acids long. The V gene's germline CDR1 is DFQATT and CDR2 SNEGSKA (reference sequence). CDR3 coding DNA: TGCAGTGCTCCAGGGACCGATAACACCGGGGAGCTGTTTTTT. Translation gives CSAPGTDNTGELFF.

This clonotype was detected many times. The V and J genes are TRBV15 and TRBJ2-7; D may be TRBD2 (6 bases). Germline assignment: CDR1 LNHNV and CDR2 YYDKDF (reference sequence). The CDR3 length is 17 residues. The V end lost 0 bases, the J end lost 0 bases, and 15 bases lay between the germline ends. The CDR3 is CATSRDLRGAVSYEQYF. Here the CDR3 DNA reads TGTGCCACCAGCAGAGATCTTCGCGGGGCCGTCTCCTACGAGCAGTACTTC. Together with reference TRBV15 and TRBJ2-7, the CDR3 gives the full variable domain: DAMVIQNPRYQVTQFGKPVTLSCSQTLNHNVMYWYQQKSSQAPKLLFHYYDKDFNNEADTPDNFQSRRPNTSFCFLDIRSPGLGDTAMYLCATSRDLRGAVSYEQYFGPGTRLTVT.

V and J are TRBV27 and TRBJ2-2, with D unclear. Trimming removed 4 bases from V and 0 bases from J, with 9 bases in between. This CDR3 is 15 amino acids long. Germline loops: CDR1 MNHEY, CDR2 SMNVEV (reference sequence). The CDR3 spells CASSYSNSNTGELFF. The DNA of the CDR3 is TGTGCCAGCAGTTACAGTAACTCGAACACCGGGGAGCTGTTTTTT.

The sample holds many counts of this clonotype. The chain carries TRBV18 and TRBJ2-1; tentatively, D is TRBD1 or TRBD2 (6 bases each). CDR3 length: 16 residues. Trimming stripped 3 bases from V and 6 bases from J, with 18 bases between. CDR1 and CDR2 (germline): KGHSH, LQKENI. CDR3 sequence reads: CASSPSSPKGGNEQFF. CDR3 in DNA: TGTGCCAGCTCACCCAGTTCTCCCAAGGGGGGCAATGAGCAGTTCTTC.

This clonotype was picked up many times. The chain combines TRBV10-1 with TRBJ2-3; 9 nucleotides match TRBD1. V trimming: 2 bases; J trimming: 0 bases; junction bases outside the gene matches: 6. The CDR3 has 17 residues. Germline-derived CDR1 and CDR2 are WNHNN and SYGVQD (reference sequence). DNA for the CDR3: TGCGCCAGCAGTGAGACCGGGACAGGGCCTAGCACAGATACGCAGTATTTT. This encodes CASSETGTGPSTDTQYF.

V is TRBV29-1 and J is TRBJ1-1, with a possible D match to TRBD1 (6 bases). This CDR3 region has 10 residues. Germline V gene data show CDR1 as SQVTM and CDR2 as ANQGSEA. The germline V and J ends were trimmed by 7 bases and 4 bases, with 7 bases remaining between them. The DNA for the CDR3 is TGCAGCGCCAGGGGCACTGAAGCTTTCTTT. Protein product: CSARGTEAFF.

This clonotype has a handful of counts. The chain joins TRBV28 to TRBJ2-5; 11 bases match TRBD1. Trimming at V came to 7 bases and at J to 8 bases, leaving 9 bases not matched to a gene. The germline CDR1 and CDR2 sequences are MDHEN and SYDVKM. CDR3 size: 14 residues. The CDR3 reads CASIPRDRGNTQYF. DNA for the CDR3: TGTGCCAGCATCCCTCGGGACAGGGGGAATACCCAGTACTTC.

In its sample, this clonotype was seen many times. The chain combines TRBV29-1 with TRBJ2-3; D may be TRBD1 (6 bases). CDR1 is SQVTM and CDR2 is ANQGSEA in the germline V gene. This CDR3 region has 14 residues. The V end lost 6 bases, the J end lost 6 bases, and 19 bases lay between the germline ends. For the CDR3, the DNA is TGCAGCGTGGGGGCGGGTGTCGCTGCGGATACGCAGTATTTT. Encoded protein: CSVGAGVAADTQYF.